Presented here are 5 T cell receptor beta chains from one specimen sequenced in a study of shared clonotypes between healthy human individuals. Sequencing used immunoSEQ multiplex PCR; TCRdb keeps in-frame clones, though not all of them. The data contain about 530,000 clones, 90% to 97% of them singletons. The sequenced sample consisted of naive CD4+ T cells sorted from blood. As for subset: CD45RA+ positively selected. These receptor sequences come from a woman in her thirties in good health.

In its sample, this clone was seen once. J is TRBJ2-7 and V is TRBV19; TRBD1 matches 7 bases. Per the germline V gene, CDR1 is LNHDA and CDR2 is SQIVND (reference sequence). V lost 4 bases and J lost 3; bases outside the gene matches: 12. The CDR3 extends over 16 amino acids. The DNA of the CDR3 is TGTGCCAGTAGTAGACAGACCGGGACAGCAGACTACGAGCAGTACTTC. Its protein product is CASSRQTGTADYEQYF.

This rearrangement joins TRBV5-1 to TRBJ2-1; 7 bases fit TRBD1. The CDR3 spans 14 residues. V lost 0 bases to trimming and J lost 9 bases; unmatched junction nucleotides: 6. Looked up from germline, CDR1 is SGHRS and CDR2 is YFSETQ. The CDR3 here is CASSLAIGGIEQFF. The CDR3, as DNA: TGCGCCAGCAGCTTGGCCATAGGGGGCATTGAGCAGTTCTTC.

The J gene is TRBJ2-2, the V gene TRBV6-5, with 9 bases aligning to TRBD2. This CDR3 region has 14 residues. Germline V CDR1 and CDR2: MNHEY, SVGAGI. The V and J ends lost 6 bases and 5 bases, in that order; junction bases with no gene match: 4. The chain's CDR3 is CASRASGITGELFF. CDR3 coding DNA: TGTGCCAGCAGGGCTAGCGGGATTACCGGGGAGCTGTTTTTT.

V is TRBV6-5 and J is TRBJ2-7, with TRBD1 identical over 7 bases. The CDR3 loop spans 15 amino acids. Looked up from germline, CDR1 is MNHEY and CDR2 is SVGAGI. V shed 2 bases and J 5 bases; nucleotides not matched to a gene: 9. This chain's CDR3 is CASSYRQGTEHEQYF. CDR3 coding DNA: TGTGCCAGCAGTTACAGACAGGGCACGGAGCACGAGCAGTACTTC.

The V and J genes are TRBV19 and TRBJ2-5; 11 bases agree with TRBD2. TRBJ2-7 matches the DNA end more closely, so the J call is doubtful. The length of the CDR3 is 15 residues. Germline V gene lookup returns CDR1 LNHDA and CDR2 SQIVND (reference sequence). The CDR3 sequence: CASSSSGRAENEQYF. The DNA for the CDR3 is TGTGCCAGTAGTAGTAGCGGGAGGGCGGAGAACGAGCAGTACTTC.